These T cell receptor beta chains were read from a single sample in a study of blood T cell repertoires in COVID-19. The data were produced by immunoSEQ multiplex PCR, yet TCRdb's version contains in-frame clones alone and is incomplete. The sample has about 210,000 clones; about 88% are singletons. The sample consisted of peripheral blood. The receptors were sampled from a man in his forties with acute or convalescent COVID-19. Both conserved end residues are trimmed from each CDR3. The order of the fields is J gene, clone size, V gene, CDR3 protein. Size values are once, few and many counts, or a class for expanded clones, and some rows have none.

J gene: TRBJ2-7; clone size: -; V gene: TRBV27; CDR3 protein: ASSYSSTYEQY
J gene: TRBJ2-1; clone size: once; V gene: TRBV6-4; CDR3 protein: ASSDSMGLAPYNEQF
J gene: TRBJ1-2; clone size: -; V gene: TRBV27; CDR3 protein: ASTPSFDRGNYGYT
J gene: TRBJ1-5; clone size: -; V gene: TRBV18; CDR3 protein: ASSPPGGGTQPQH
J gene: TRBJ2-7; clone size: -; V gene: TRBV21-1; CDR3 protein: ASSKEGASYEQY
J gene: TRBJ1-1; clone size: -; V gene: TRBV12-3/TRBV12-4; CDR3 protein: ASSKRSLTEAF
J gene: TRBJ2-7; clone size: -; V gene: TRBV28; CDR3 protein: ASSPRISYEQY
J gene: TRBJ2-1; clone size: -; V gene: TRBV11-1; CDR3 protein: ASSITSGESYNEQF
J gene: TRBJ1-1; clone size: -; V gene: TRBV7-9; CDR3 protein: ASSQIGQGAAEAF
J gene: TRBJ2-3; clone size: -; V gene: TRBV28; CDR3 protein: ASTGTVTDTQY
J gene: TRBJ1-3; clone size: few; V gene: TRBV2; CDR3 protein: ASIQISGNTIY
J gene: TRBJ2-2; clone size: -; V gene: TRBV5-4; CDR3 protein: ASGTSGGAGGELF
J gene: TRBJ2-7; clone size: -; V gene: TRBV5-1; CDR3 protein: ASSLQGTYEQY
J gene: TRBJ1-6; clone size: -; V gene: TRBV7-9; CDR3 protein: ASSLGFGGVNSPLH
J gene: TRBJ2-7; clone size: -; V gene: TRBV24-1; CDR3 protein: ATSDPVGTGTYEQY
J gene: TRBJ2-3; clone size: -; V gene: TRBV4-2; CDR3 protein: ASSQVSGRATDTQY
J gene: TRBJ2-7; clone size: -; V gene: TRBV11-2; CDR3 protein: ASRRFPGTYEQY
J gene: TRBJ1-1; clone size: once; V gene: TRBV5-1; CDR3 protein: ASSLQGTMNTEAF